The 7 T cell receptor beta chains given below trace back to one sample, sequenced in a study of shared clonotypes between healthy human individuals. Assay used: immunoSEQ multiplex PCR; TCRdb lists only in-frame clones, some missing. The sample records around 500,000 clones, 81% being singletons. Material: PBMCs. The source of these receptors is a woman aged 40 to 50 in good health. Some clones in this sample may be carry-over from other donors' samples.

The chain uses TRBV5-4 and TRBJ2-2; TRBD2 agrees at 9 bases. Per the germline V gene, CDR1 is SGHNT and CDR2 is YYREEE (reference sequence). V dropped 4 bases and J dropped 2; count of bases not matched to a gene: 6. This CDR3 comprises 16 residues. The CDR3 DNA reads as TGTGCCAGCAGCGCCCCTAGCGGGAAAAACACCGGGGAGCTGTTTTTT. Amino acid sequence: CASSAPSGKNTGELFF. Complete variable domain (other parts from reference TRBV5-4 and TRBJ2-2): ETGVTQSPTHLIKTRGQQVTLRCSSQSGHNTVSWYQQALGQGPQFIFQYYREEENGRGNFPPRFSGLQFPNYSSELNVNALELDDSALYLCASSAPSGKNTGELFFGEGSRLTVL.

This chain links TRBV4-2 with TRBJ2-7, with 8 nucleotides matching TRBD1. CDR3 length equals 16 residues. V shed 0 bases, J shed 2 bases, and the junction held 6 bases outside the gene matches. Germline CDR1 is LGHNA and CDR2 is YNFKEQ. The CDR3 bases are TGTGCCAGCAGCCAAGATTCGACAGGGGCTCCCTACGAGCAGTACTTC. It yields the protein CASSQDSTGAPYEQYF.

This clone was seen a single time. The CDR3 DNA sequence: TGTGCCAGCAGCCCCTCCGGGTCGATTCTGGCGCAGTATTTT. Translation gives CASSPSGSILAQYF. The chain recombines TRBV7-2 with TRBJ2-3; D gene ambiguous. The CDR3 is made up of 14 amino acids. Trimming took off 5 bases at V and 10 bases at J, with 19 bases between the two ends. Germline CDR1 reads SGHTA; CDR2 reads FQGNSA. The full variable domain, in which reference TRBV7-2 and TRBJ2-3 provide the parts outside the CDR3, is GAGVSQSPSNKVTEKGKDVELRCDPISGHTALYWYRQSLGQGLEFLIYFQGNSAPDKSGLPSDRFSAERTGGSVSTLTIQRTQQEDSAVYLCASSPSGSILAQYFGPGTRLTVL.

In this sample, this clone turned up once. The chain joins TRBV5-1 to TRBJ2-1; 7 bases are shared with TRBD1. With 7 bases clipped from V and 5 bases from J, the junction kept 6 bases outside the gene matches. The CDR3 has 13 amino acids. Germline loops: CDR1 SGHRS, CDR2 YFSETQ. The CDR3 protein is CASRRGQDNEQFF. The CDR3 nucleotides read TGCGCCAGCCGACGCGGACAGGACAATGAGCAGTTCTTC.

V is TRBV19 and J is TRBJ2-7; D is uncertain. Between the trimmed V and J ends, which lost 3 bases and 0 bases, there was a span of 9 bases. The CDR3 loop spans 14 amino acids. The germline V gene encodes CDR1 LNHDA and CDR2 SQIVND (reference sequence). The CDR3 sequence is CASSMTLSSYEQYF. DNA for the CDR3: TGTGCCAGTAGTATGACGCTAAGCTCCTACGAGCAGTACTTC.

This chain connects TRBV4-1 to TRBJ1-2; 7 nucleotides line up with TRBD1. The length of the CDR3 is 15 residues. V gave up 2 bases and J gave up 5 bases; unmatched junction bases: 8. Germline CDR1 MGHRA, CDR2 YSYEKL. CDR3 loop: CASSQSGGQLYGYTF. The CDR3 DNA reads TGCGCCAGCAGCCAATCAGGGGGACAGCTATATGGCTACACCTTC.

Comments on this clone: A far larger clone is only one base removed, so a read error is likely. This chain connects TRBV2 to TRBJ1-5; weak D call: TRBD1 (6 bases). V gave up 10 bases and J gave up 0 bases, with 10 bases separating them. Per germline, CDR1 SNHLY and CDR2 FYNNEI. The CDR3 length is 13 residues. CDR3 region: CANGTLSNQPQHF. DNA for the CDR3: TGTGCCAACGGGACACTTAGCAATCAGCCCCAGCATTTT.